A selection of T cell receptor beta chains follows, all from one sample in a study of blood T cell repertoires in COVID-19. Profiling relied on immunoSEQ multiplex PCR, and the TCRdb table lists in-frame clones only, not all of them. The sample shows 390,000 or so clones, about 89% of them seen only once. Sequenced input: peripheral blood. These receptor sequences come from a woman aged 25 to 39 with COVID-19, enrolled during active disease. The CDR3 runs from the conserved cysteine through the conserved F or W. The D gene is left open where the match is weak. A clone size is listed for some rows: how often the clone was seen (once, few, many), or a class if it is expanded.

j_call d_call clone_size v_call cdr3_nt cdr3_aa
TRBJ1-4 TRBD1 NA TRBV30 TGTGCCTGGACCACAGGGGTCAGTAATGAAAAACTGTTTTTT CAWTTGVSNEKLFF
TRBJ1-3 TRBD1 NA TRBV5-4 TGTGCCAGCAGCCCGGGACAGGGGATTGGAAACACCATATATTTT CASSPGQGIGNTIYF
TRBJ2-5 NA once TRBV5-1 TGCGCCAGCAGCTCGGTGACAGGGAGGCAAGAGACCCAGTACTTC CASSSVTGRQETQYF
TRBJ2-1 NA few TRBV5-4 TGTGCCAGCAGCACCTTCGACAGGAGAGACAATGAGCAGTTCTTC CASSTFDRRDNEQFF
TRBJ1-6 NA NA TRBV4-1 TGCGCCAGCAGCCAAGAGAGGAGCTCCTATAATTCACCCCTCCACTTT CASSQERSSYNSPLHF
TRBJ2-3 TRBD2 NA TRBV20-1 TGCAGTGCTAGTGATCCACTAGCGGGCACAGATACGCAGTATTTT CSASDPLAGTDTQYF
TRBJ2-2 NA NA TRBV28 TGTGCCAGCAGTCTCCCCCGGGGGACAGACACCGGGGAGCTGTTTTTT CASSLPRGTDTGELFF
TRBJ2-7 NA NA TRBV20-1 TGCAGTGCCCCAGAAGGGGACGAGCAGTACTTC CSAPEGDEQYF
TRBJ1-5 NA once TRBV3-1/TRBV3-2 TGTGCCAGCAGCCTAGACACATCCAATCAGCCCCAGCATTTT CASSLDTSNQPQHF
TRBJ1-1 TRBD1 NA TRBV10-3 TGTGCCATCAGTGAGTTACAGGGGGCGACTGAAGCTTTCTTT CAISELQGATEAFF
TRBJ1-5 NA few TRBV4-3 TGCGCCAGCAGCCGCGGGTTGGATCAGCCCCAGCATTTT CASSRGLDQPQHF